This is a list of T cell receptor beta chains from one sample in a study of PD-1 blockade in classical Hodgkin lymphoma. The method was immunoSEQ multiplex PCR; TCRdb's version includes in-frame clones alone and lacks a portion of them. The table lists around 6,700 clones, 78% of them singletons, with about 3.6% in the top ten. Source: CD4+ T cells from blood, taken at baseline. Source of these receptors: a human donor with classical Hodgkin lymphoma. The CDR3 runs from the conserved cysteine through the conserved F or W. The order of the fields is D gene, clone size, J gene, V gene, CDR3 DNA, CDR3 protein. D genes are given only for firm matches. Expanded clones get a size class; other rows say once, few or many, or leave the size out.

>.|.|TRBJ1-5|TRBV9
TGTGCCAGCAGCGTAGTTGGGGGGCCGGGGGAGCCCCAGCATTTT
CASSVVGGPGEPQHF
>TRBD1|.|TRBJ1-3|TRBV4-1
TGCGCCAGCAGCCAGAGACAGGGTCTTTCTGGAAACACCATATATTTT
CASSQRQGLSGNTIYF
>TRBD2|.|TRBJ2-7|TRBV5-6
TGTGCCAGCAGCTTGGGGGCCTGGGGGGGGGAGCAGTACTTC
CASSLGAWGGEQYF
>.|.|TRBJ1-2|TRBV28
TGTGCCAGCAGCCCCGACAGCTATGGCTACACCTTC
CASSPDSYGYTF
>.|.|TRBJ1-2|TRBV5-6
TGTGCCAGCAGCCTCTACATCCGGACCGCGATAGGGGAGGGCTACACCTTC
CASSLYIRTAIGEGYTF
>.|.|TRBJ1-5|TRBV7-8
TGTGCCAGCAGCTTAGATTGGGGAGGCCTTAATCAGCCCCAGCATTTT
CASSLDWGGLNQPQHF
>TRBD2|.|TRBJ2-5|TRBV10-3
TGTGCCATCAGTAACGGGAGGGTAGAGACCCAGTACTTC
CAISNGRVETQYF
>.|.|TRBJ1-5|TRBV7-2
TGTGCCAGCAGCTTAGTTAGCGGCATTCAAAATCAGCCCCAGCATTTT
CASSLVSGIQNQPQHF
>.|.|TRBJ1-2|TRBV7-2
TGTGCCAGCATGGGAGGGAATGCCGTGGGGAAATATGGCTACACCTTC
CASMGGNAVGKYGYTF
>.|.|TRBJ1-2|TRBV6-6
TGTGCCAGCAGCCGGAGTGTGGAAGCTAACTATGGCTACACCTTC
CASSRSVEANYGYTF
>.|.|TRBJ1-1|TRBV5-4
TGTGCCAGCAGCCAGGGTTTGGTAGCTTTCTTT
CASSQGLVAFF
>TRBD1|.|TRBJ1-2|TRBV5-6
TGTGCCAGCAGCCTACCGACCGGGACAGGGGACGGCTACACCTTC
CASSLPTGTGDGYTF
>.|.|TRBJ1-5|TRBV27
TGTGCCAGCAGTTTAGGTACGGGAGGCAATCAGCCCCAGCATTTT
CASSLGTGGNQPQHF
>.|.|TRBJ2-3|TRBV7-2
TGTGCCAGCAGCTTAGCGTTGGGGGATACGCAGTATTTT
CASSLALGDTQYF
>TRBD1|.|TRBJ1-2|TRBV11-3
TGTGCCAGCAGCTTGGCGGACAGGGGGATGTATGGCTACACCTTC
CASSLADRGMYGYTF
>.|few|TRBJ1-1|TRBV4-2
TGTGCCAGCAGCCAACAGGGAGCAGCTTTCTTT
CASSQQGAAFF
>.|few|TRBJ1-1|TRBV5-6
TGTGCCAGCAGCTTTGGGTACACTGAAGCTTTCTTT
CASSFGYTEAFF